This TCR beta chain came from a study of T cells expressing NK-cell markers. For each CDR3 protein, TCRdb gives one entry from its re-call of the 5' RACE reads, without DNA. This listing includes 400,000 to 500,000 distinct CDR3 sequences. From germline, CDR1 is SGHTA and CDR2 FQGNSA. The CDR3 length is 12 residues. The source is a woman between 18 and 70 years old in good health. The gene calls are TRBV7-2 and TRBJ2-1; TCRdb outputs TRBD1, but without DNA this stays unchecked. Sequencing used blood T cells: a sorted CD56 or NKG2C T cell subset, CD4+ or CD8+ T cells, or bulk PBMC T cells (not recorded which). CDR3 region: CASSGQGHEQFF.